The 28 T cell receptor beta chains given below trace back to one sample, sequenced in a study of blood T cells in healthy people across ages. Together with a sample-barcoded 5' primer, a J-beta primer mix was included in a second PCR lasting about 7 to 11 cycles. TCRdb recomputed calls from the 5' RACE reads with MiXCR, one row per CDR3 protein. The table records roughly 680,000 distinct CDR3 sequences, over 40% of them present only once. Specimen: blood. These receptors all come from an elderly woman in good health.

This clonotype was observed a single time. One end of the junction is discordant with germline, which a read error may explain. This chain uses TRBV6-2 or TRBV6-3 with TRBJ1-5; tentatively, D is TRBD1 (6 bases). CDR1 and CDR2 (germline): MNHEY, SVGEGT. CDR3 length equals 16 residues. CDR3 region: CANSYRQGRGSQPQHF. The CDR3 DNA is TGTGCCAACAGTTACCGGCAGGGGCGAGGTTCGCAGCCCCAGCATTTT.

This sequence joins TRBV29-1 and TRBJ2-3; 14 nucleotides line up with TRBD2. The V segment lost 7 bases and the J segment 3 bases; nucleotides outside the gene matches: 15. The CDR3 covers 18 residues. Per the germline V gene, CDR1 is SQVTM and CDR2 is ANQGSEA. CDR3 protein: CSGGGLAGVGGLTDTQYF. Here the CDR3 DNA reads TGCAGCGGGGGGGGACTAGCGGGAGTCGGAGGGTTAACAGATACGCAGTATTTT.

Comment on this clonotype: Its ends do not fully match the called genes, so a read error is possible. V and J are TRBV3-1 and TRBJ2-2, with TRBD1 identical over 10 bases. Germline loops: CDR1 LGHDT, CDR2 YNNKEL (reference sequence). There are 16 residues in the CDR3. The CDR3 reads CAGSLSFGTGAGELFF. The CDR3 bases are TGTGCCGGCAGCCTTAGCTTCGGGACAGGGGCCGGGGAGCTGTTTTTT.

The chain links TRBV3-1 to TRBJ2-5; a possible D gene is TRBD1 (5 bases). This CDR3 has 12 residues. Per germline, CDR1 LGHDT and CDR2 YNNKEL (reference sequence). Trimming cost V 5 bases and J 5 bases, with 9 bases left between them. In DNA form, the CDR3 reads TGTGCCAGCAGCGGACACCGGGAGACCCAGTACTTC. Its protein product is CASSGHRETQYF.

The chain links TRBV6-6 to TRBJ1-6; D is perhaps TRBD1 (5 bases). This CDR3 has 13 amino acids. Per the germline V gene, CDR1 is MNHNY and CDR2 is SVGAGI (reference sequence). The V and J ends lost 7 bases and 5 bases respectively, with 9 bases between them. The CDR3 DNA reads TGTGCCAGCAAGGGGCAGAATAATTCACCCCTCCACTTT. Protein product: CASKGQNNSPLHF.

This chain connects TRBV12-3 or TRBV12-4 to TRBJ1-1; D gene ambiguous. This CDR3 contains 13 residues. The V end was cut by 4 bases, the J end by 1 base, with 7 bases between. CDR3 loop: CASSCNENTEAFF. The CDR3 DNA reads as TGTGCCAGCAGTTGTAACGAGAACACTGAAGCTTTCTTT.

This rearrangement joins TRBV12-3 or TRBV12-4 to TRBJ2-3; D is unresolved. The CDR3 totals 13 residues. V was pared by 8 bases and J by 3 bases, with 12 bases between. In DNA, the CDR3 is TGTGCCAGCCTTAAAGGGAAGACAGATACGCAGTATTTT. Encoded protein: CASLKGKTDTQYF.

This rearrangement joins TRBV29-1 to TRBJ2-5; the D gene is possibly TRBD1 (5 bases). The CDR3 is 14 amino acids. V gave up 1 base and J gave up 1 base, with 10 bases separating them. The V gene's germline CDR1 is SQVTM and CDR2 ANQGSEA. CDR3 in amino acids: CSVEVAGSQETQYF. In DNA form, the CDR3 reads TGCAGCGTTGAAGTAGCAGGGTCCCAAGAGACCCAGTACTTC.

This clonotype was seen once. The gene calls are TRBV7-8 and TRBJ1-1; D not certain. CDR3 size: 15 residues. Deletions cut 3 bases from V and 0 bases from J, with 11 bases between. From germline, CDR1 is SGHVS and CDR2 FQNEAQ. The CDR3 region has the DNA TGTGCCAGCAGCTTCCCCCGGGGAATGAACACTGAAGCTTTCTTT. Encoded protein: CASSFPRGMNTEAFF.

This chain connects TRBV2 to TRBJ2-5; D is perhaps TRBD1 (6 bases). The ends were cut back, 7 bases at V and 5 bases at J, with 17 bases in the middle. In germline, CDR1 is SNHLY, CDR2 FYNNEI. The CDR3 covers 14 residues. CDR3 in DNA: TGTGCCAGCACCCGACAGGTTTCGGGCGAGACCCAGTACTTC. It is translated as CASTRQVSGETQYF.

As regards this clonotype: This may come from a read error, since a much larger clone is one base off. This chain links TRBV7-8 with TRBJ2-7; D gene unclear. The CDR3 runs to 14 residues. In germline, CDR1 is SGHVS, CDR2 FQNEAQ. CDR3 residues: CACSLGRPEDEQYF. The CDR3 nucleotides are TGTGCCTGCAGCTTAGGAAGACCTGAGGACGAGCAGTACTTC.

J is TRBJ1-5 and V is TRBV5-1, with 7 bases identical to TRBD1. The CDR3 has 14 residues. The germline gives CDR1 SGHRS, CDR2 YFSETQ. Trimming cost V 4 bases and J 5 bases; bases outside gene matches: 6. The CDR3 sequence is CASSPDRMDQPQHF. The DNA of the CDR3 is TGCGCCAGCAGCCCGGACAGGATGGATCAGCCCCAGCATTTT.

V gene TRBV25-1 combines with J gene TRBJ1-3, with no clear D. In germline, CDR1 is MGHDK, CDR2 SYGVNS. The V end lost 2 bases, the J end lost 0 bases, and 17 bases lay between the germline ends. The CDR3 loop spans 18 amino acids. The CDR3 region is CASSEETHELPSGNTIYF. CDR3 sequence (DNA): TGTGCCAGCAGTGAAGAGACCCACGAGCTTCCCTCTGGAAACACCATATATTTT.

This clonotype appeared many times. This chain uses TRBV4-1 with TRBJ2-3; D possibly corresponds to TRBD2 (6 bases). Trimming took 2 bases from V and 14 from J, leaving 14 bases between them. Germline V gene lookup returns CDR1 MGHRA and CDR2 YSYEKL. CDR3 length equals 12 residues. The CDR3 spells CASSQPGTVWYF. The CDR3 region has the DNA TGCGCCAGCAGCCAACCCGGGACTGTTTGGTATTTT.

V and J are TRBV28 and TRBJ2-7; no clear D. Trimming cost V 6 bases and J 3 bases, with 12 bases left between them. CDR1 MDHEN and CDR2 SYDVKM come from the germline V gene. The length of the CDR3 is 13 residues. DNA of the CDR3: TGTGCCAGCAGACCCCCTGTCAACTACGAGCAGTACTTC. It translates to CASRPPVNYEQYF.

The chain links TRBV30 to TRBJ1-2; D remains unclear. Trimming shortened V by 1 base and J by 3 bases, and 15 bases separated the two germline ends. The germline CDR1 and CDR2 sequences are GTSNPN and SVGIG (reference sequence). The CDR3 contains 15 residues. The CDR3 loop is CAWSGGRERYYGYTF. The CDR3 bases are TGTGCCTGGAGTGGCGGACGGGAAAGATACTATGGCTACACCTTC.

V usage is TRBV20-1 and J usage is TRBJ2-2; D ambiguous. This CDR3 is built from 13 residues. Looked up from germline, CDR1 is DFQATT and CDR2 is SNEGSKA (reference sequence). CDR3 amino acids: CSYREINTGELFF. CDR3 nucleotides: TGCAGCTACCGCGAAATCAACACCGGGGAGCTGTTTTTT.

The V and J genes are TRBV7-6 and TRBJ1-2; D is undetermined. The germline gives CDR1 SGHVS, CDR2 FNYEAQ. This CDR3 region has 15 residues. V shed 1 base and J shed 0 bases, with 9 bases lying between them. CDR3 sequence reads: CASSLGRNSNYGYTF. DNA for the CDR3: TGTGCCAGCAGCTTAGGGCGGAACTCTAACTATGGCTACACCTTC.

The V and J genes are TRBV20-1 and TRBJ1-4; 10 bases are shared with TRBD1. With 6 bases clipped from V and 7 bases from J, the junction kept 8 bases outside the gene matches. The CDR3 is 14 residues long. CDR1 and CDR2 from the germline V gene are DFQATT and SNEGSKA (reference sequence). CDR3 amino acids: CSAIGGQGSEKLFF. The CDR3 coding sequence is TGCAGTGCCATTGGGGGACAGGGGAGTGAAAAACTGTTTTTT.

This clonotype showed up just a few times. This CDR3 reads CASSRQTGTVDEQFF. DNA for the CDR3: TGCGCCAGCAGCCGCCAAACCGGGACGGTAGATGAGCAGTTCTTC. The chain has TRBV5-1 and TRBJ2-1; D tentatively reads TRBD1 or TRBD2 (5 bases each). Trimming took 4 bases from V and 8 from J, leaving 19 bases between them. CDR1 SGHRS and CDR2 YFSETQ come from the germline V gene. The CDR3 runs to 15 residues.

This clonotype was observed many times. The rearrangement uses TRBV11-2 and TRBJ2-1, with a weak D call TRBD2 (5 bases). Germline V gives CDR1 SGHAT, CDR2 FQNNGV. The CDR3 length is 15 residues. V lost 5 bases, J lost 0 bases, and 11 bases lay in between. DNA of the CDR3: TGTGCCAGCAGCGCCAGCGGAAGCTCCTACAATGAGCAGTTCTTC. It translates to CASSASGSSYNEQFF.

This clonotype was seen a single time. The chain recombines TRBV20-1 with TRBJ1-2, with TRBD1 matching over 12 bases. CDR1 DFQATT and CDR2 SNEGSKA come from the germline V gene (reference sequence). Trimming at V came to 5 bases and at J to 4 bases, leaving 8 bases not matched to a gene. This CDR3 is built from 15 residues. CDR3 DNA sequence: TGCAGTGCTCCGGGACAGGGGGCGCCGGGCTATGGCTACACCTTC. Translating gives CSAPGQGAPGYGYTF.

V is TRBV6-1 and J is TRBJ1-6; D remains unclear. Germline V gene lookup returns CDR1 MNHNS and CDR2 SASEGT. V was shortened by 1 base and J by 4 bases, with 8 bases between the two germline ends. The CDR3 spans 15 residues. The DNA for the CDR3 is TGTGCCAGCAGTGAAGGACGGAATTATAATTCACCCCTCCACTTT. This encodes CASSEGRNYNSPLHF.

The sample holds many counts of this clonotype. This chain links TRBV18 with TRBJ1-2; D is uncertain. Trimming pared 2 bases from V and 0 bases from J, leaving 7 bases between. Germline lookup yields CDR1 KGHSH and CDR2 LQKENI. This CDR3 comprises 14 residues. The CDR3 is CASSPSPANYGYTF. The CDR3 bases are TGTGCCAGCTCACCATCTCCAGCTAACTATGGCTACACCTTC.

This rearrangement joins TRBV7-2 to TRBJ2-4, with a possible D match to TRBD1 (6 bases). CDR1 is SGHTA and CDR2 is FQGNSA in the germline V gene. The CDR3 is 15 residues long. Between the trimmed V and J ends, which lost 1 base and 5 bases, there was a span of 12 bases. CDR3 DNA: TGTGCCAGCAGCTTAGTTCAGGGGAGTCAAAACATTCAGTACTTC. Its translation is CASSLVQGSQNIQYF.

This clonotype was counted ten times or more. V is TRBV15 and J is TRBJ1-5; the D is unclear. Between the trimmed V and J ends, which lost 0 bases and 10 bases, there was a span of 16 bases. CDR1 and CDR2 from the germline V gene are LNHNV and YYDKDF (reference sequence). The CDR3 extends over 15 amino acids. The CDR3 DNA is TGTGCCACCAGCAGAGATCAAGGGAGCCGTACACCCCAGCATTTT. Amino acid sequence: CATSRDQGSRTPQHF.

Many counts were recorded for this clonotype. The chain recombines TRBV7-3 with TRBJ2-1; D remains unclear. Per germline, CDR1 SGHTA and CDR2 FQGTGA. This CDR3 region has 15 residues. Trimming pared 1 base from V and 7 bases from J, leaving 14 bases between. CDR3 in amino acids: CASSLSHTIGNEQFF. In nucleotides, the CDR3 is TGTGCCAGCAGCTTAAGTCACACCATTGGAAATGAGCAGTTCTTC.

Concerning this clonotype: Because the CDR3 is missing its conserved closing phenylalanine or tryptophan, this is likely a read error. This chain joins TRBV19 and TRBJ2-1, with TRBD2 matching over 7 bases. The J segment lost 5 bases and the V segment lost 3 bases, leaving 7 bases of the junction unmatched. CDR1 and CDR2 from the germline V gene are LNHDA and SQIVND (reference sequence). This CDR3 has 15 amino acids. The CDR3 loop is CASSITASGNNEQFL. In DNA form, the CDR3 reads TGTGCCAGTAGTATCACAGCTAGCGGCAACAATGAGCAGTTCCTC.